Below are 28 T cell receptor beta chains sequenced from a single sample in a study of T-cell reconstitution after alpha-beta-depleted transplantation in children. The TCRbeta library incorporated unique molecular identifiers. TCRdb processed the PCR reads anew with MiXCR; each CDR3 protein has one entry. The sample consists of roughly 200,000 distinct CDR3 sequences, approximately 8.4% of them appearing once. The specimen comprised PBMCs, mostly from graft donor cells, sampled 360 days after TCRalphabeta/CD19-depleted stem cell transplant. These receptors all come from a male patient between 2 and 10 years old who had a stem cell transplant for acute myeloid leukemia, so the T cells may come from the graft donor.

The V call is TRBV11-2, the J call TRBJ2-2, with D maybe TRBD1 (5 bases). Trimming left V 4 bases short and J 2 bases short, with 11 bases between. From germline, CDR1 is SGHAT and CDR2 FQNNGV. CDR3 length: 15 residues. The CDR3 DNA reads TGTGCCAGCAGCTCGACAGTGTTAAACACCGGGGAGCTGTTTTTT. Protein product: CASSSTVLNTGELFF. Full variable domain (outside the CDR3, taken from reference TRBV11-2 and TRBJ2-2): EAGVAQSPRYKIIEKRQSVAFWCNPISGHATLYWYQQILGQGPKLLIQFQNNGVVDDSQLPKDRFSAERLKGVDSTLKIQPAKLEDSAVYLCASSSTVLNTGELFFGEGSRLTVL.

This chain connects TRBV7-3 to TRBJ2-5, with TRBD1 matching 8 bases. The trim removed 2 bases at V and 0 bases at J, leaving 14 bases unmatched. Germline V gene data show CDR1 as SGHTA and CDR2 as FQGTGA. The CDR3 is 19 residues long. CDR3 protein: CASSLLFRGPPPYQETQYF. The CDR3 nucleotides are TGTGCCAGCAGCTTATTGTTCAGGGGGCCCCCCCCGTACCAAGAGACCCAGTACTTC.

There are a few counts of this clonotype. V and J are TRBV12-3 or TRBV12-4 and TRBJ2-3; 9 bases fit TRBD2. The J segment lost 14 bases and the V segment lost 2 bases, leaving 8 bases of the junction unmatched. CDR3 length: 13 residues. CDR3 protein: CASSLSGTSSSYF. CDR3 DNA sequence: TGTGCCAGCAGTTTAAGTGGGACTAGCTCATCGTATTTT.

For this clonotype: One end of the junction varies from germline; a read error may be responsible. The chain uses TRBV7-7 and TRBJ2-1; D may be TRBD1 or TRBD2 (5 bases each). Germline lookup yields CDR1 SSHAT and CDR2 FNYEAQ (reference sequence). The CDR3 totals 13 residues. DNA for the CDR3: TGTGCTAGCAGCTTGTTTCGGGGCTATGAGCAGTTCTTC. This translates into CASSLFRGYEQFF.

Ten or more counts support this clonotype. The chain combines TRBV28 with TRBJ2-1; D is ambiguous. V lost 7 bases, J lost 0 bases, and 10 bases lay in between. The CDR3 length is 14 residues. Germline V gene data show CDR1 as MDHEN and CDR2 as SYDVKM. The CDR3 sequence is CASKKSHSYNEQFF. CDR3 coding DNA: TGTGCCAGCAAAAAGTCCCACTCCTACAATGAGCAGTTCTTC.

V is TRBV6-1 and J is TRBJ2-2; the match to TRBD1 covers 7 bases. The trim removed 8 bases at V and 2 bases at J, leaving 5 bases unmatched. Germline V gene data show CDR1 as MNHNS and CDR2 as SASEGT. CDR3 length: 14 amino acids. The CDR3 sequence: CASVGTVNTGELFF. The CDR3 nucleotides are TGTGCCAGCGTCGGGACAGTTAACACCGGGGAGCTGTTTTTT.

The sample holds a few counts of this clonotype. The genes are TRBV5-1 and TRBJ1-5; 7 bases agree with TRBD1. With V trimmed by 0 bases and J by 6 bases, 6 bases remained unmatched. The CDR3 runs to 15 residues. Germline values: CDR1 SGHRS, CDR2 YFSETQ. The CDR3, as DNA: TGCGCCAGCAGCTTGGTACGGACAGGCGGTCAGCCCCAGCATTTT. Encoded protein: CASSLVRTGGQPQHF.

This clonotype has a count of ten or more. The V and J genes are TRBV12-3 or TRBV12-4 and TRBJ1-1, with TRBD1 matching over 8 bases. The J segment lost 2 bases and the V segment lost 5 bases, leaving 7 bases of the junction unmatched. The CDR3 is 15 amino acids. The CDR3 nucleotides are TGTGCCAGCAGTCCCCGGACAGGGCTAAACACTGAAGCTTTCTTT. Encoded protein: CASSPRTGLNTEAFF.

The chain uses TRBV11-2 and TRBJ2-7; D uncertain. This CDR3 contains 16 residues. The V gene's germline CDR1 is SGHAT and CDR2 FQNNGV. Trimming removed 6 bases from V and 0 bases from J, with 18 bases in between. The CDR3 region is CASRSPPLRSSYEQYV. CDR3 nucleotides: TGTGCCAGCAGGTCACCTCCTCTCAGGTCCTCCTACGAGCAGTACGTC.

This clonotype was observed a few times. The CDR3 bases are TGCGCCAGCAGCTTTACAGGGGGAGGCTACACCTTC. This gives the protein CASSFTGGGYTF. This chain uses TRBV5-1 with TRBJ1-2, with 8 positions matching TRBD1. Losses at the gene ends were 2 bases for V and 8 bases for J; bases not matched to a gene: 2. Germline V gives CDR1 SGHRS, CDR2 YFSETQ. The CDR3 is 12 amino acids.

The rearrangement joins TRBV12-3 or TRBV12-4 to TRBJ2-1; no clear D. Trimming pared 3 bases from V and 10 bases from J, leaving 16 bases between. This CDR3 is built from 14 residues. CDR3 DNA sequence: TGTGCCAGCAGTTTGCGGCAGCCCCCCATCGAGCAGTTCTTC. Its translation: CASSLRQPPIEQFF.

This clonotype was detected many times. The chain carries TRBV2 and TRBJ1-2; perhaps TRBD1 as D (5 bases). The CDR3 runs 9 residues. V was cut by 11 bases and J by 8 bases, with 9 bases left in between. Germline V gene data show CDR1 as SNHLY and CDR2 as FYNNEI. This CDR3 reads CAGGLGYTF. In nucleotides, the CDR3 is TGTGCCGGGGGACTCGGCTACACCTTC.

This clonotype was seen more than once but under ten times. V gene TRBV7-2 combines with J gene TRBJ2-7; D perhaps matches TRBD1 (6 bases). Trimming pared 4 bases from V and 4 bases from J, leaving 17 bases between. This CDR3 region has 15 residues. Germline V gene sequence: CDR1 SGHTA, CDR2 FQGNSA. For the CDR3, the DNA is TGTGCCAGCAGCTACCGGGACATTCTCGGTTACGAGCAGTACTTC. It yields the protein CASSYRDILGYEQYF.

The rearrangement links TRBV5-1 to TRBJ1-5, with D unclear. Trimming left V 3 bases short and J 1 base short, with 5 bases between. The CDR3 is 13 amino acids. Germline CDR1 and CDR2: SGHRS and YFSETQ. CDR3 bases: TGCGCCAGCAGCTCGGACAGCAATCAGCCCCAGCATTTT. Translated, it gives CASSSDSNQPQHF. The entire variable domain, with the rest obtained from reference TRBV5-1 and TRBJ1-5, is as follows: KAGVTQTPRYLIKTRGQQVTLSCSPISGHRSVSWYQQTPGQGLQFLFEYFSETQRNKGNFPGRFSGRQFSNSRSEMNVSTLELGDSALYLCASSSDSNQPQHFGDGTRLSIL.

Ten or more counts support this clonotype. CDR3: CSARDWNRWGAKNIQYF. CDR3 nucleotide sequence: TGCAGTGCTAGAGATTGGAACCGGTGGGGAGCCAAAAACATTCAGTACTTC. The chain is built from TRBV20-1 and TRBJ2-4, with no clear D. The germline CDR1 and CDR2 sequences are DFQATT and SNEGSKA (reference sequence). Deletions cut 0 bases from V and 0 bases from J, with 15 bases between. The CDR3 contains 17 residues.

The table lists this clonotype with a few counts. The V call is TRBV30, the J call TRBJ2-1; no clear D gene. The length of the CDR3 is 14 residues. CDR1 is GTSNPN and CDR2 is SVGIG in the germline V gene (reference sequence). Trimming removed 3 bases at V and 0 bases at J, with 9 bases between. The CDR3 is CAWRTESSYNEQFF. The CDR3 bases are TGTGCCTGGAGGACTGAGAGCTCCTACAATGAGCAGTTCTTC.

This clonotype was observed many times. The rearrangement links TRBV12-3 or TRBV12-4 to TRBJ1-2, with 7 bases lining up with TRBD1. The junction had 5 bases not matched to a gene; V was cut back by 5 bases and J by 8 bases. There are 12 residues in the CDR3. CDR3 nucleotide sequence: TGTGCCAGCAGTCAACAGGGGTTAGGCTACACCTTC. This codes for CASSQQGLGYTF.

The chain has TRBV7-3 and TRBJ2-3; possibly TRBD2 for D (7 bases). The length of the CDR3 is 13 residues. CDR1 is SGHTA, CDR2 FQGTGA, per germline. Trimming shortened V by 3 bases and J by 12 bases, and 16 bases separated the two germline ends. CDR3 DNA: TGTGCCAGCAGCTTCGAGGGGGGGCCCCCACAGTATTTT. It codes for CASSFEGGPPQYF.

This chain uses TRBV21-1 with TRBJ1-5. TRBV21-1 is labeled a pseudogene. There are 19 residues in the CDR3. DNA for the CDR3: TGTGCCAGCAGCAAAAGAAACCCCGACAGATTCAATAGCAATCAGCCCCAGCATTTT. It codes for CASSKRNPDRFNSNQPQHF.

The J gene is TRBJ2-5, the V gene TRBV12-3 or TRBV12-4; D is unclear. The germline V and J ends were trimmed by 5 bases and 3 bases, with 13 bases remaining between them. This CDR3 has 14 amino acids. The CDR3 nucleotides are TGTGCCAGCAGTCAACAGCTGATTAAAGAGACCCAGTACTTC. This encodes CASSQQLIKETQYF.

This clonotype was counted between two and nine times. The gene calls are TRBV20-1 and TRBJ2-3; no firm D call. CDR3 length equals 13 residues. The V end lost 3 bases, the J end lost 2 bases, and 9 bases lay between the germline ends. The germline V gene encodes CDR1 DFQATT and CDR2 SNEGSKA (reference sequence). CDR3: CSASGLSTDTQYF. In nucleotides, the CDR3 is TGCAGTGCTAGCGGGCTTTCCACAGATACGCAGTATTTT.

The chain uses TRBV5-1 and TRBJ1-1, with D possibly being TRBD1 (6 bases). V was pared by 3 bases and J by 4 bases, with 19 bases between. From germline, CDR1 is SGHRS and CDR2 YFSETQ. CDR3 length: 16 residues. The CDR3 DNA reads TGCGCCAGCAGCTACTCTGTGTTGGGGGGGCGCACTGAAGCTTTCTTT. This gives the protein CASSYSVLGGRTEAFF.

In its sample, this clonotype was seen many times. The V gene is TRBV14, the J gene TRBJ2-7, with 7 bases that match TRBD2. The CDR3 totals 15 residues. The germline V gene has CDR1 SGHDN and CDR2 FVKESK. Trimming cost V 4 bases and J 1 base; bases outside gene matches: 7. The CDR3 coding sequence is TGTGCCAGCAGCCCAGCGGGATCCCGATCCTACGAGCAGTACGTC. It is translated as CASSPAGSRSYEQYV.

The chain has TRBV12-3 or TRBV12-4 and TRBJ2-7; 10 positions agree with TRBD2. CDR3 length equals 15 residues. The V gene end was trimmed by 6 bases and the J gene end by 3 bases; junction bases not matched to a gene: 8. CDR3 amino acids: CASSPSGRAHYEQYF. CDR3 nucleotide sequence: TGTGCCAGCAGCCCCAGCGGGAGGGCTCACTACGAGCAGTACTTC.

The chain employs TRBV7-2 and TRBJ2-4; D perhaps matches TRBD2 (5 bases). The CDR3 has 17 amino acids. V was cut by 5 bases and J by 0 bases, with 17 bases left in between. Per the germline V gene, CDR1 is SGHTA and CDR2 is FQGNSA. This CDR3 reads CASSPRGWLTAKNIQYF. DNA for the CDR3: TGTGCCAGCAGCCCCCGGGGTTGGCTGACAGCCAAAAACATTCAGTACTTC.

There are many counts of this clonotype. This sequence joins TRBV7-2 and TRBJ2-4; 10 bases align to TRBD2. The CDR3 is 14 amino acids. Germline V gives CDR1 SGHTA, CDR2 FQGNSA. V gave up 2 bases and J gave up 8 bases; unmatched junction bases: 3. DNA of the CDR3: TGTGCCAGCAGCTTAAACAGCGGGAGGGACATTCAGTACTTC. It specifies CASSLNSGRDIQYF.

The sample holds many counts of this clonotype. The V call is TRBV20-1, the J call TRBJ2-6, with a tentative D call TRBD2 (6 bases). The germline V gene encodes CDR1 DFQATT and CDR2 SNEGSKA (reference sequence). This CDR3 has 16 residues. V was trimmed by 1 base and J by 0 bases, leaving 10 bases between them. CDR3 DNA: TGCAGTGCTAGAGGGGGGGAAAACTCTGGGGCCAACGTCCTGACTTTC. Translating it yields CSARGGENSGANVLTF.

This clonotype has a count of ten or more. The CDR3 DNA follows: TGTGCCAGCAGCCCACTTCCAACAGCCTATGGCTACACCTTC. The encoded protein is CASSPLPTAYGYTF. The chain is built from TRBV12-3 or TRBV12-4 and TRBJ1-2; the D is unclear. The CDR3 runs 14 residues. V shed 6 bases and J shed 4 bases, with 15 bases lying between them.